These 23 T cell receptor beta chains came from one sample sequenced in a study of control samples from healthy donors and cancer patients. Produced via immunoSEQ multiplex PCR; TCRdb's table is partial and in-frame only. Counted here are some 250,000 clones, more than 65% occurring once; the ten biggest clones make up roughly 15%. The sequencing sample was made of PBMCs. Receptors were obtained from a woman aged 55-70 years with lung cancer.

The chain employs TRBV7-3 and TRBJ2-1; D remains unclear. V was shortened by 3 bases and J by 4 bases, with 13 bases between the two germline ends. CDR3 length: 15 amino acids. Germline V gives CDR1 SGHTA, CDR2 FQGTGA. CDR3 sequence: CASSFAGSEYNEQFF. The CDR3 nucleotides are TGTGCCAGCAGCTTCGCCGGGTCCGAATACAATGAGCAGTTCTTC.

The count of this clone is one. This chain joins TRBV3-1 (or the pseudogene TRBV3-2) and TRBJ2-7; TRBD2 might be the D (6 bases). V lost 4 bases and J lost 4, with 14 bases in between. Germline CDR1 and CDR2: LGHDT and YNNKEL (reference sequence). This CDR3 region has 14 residues. The CDR3 bases are TGTGCCAGCAGCCTGGGGGGACGGGTGTACGAGCAGTACTTC. It specifies CASSLGGRVYEQYF.

V and J are TRBV15 and TRBJ1-4; unclear D gene. CDR3 length equals 17 residues. V was shortened by 4 bases and J by 0 bases, with 15 bases between the two germline ends. From germline, CDR1 is LNHNV and CDR2 YYDKDF (reference sequence). This CDR3 reads CATSIGGSHTTNEKLFF. The DNA of the CDR3 is TGTGCCACCAGCATTGGAGGGAGCCATACAACTAATGAAAAACTGTTTTTT. Full variable domain (missing parts from reference TRBV15 and TRBJ1-4): DAMVIQNPRYQVTQFGKPVTLSCSQTLNHNVMYWYQQKSSQAPKLLFHYYDKDFNNEADTPDNFQSRRPNTSFCFLDIRSPGLGDTAMYLCATSIGGSHTTNEKLFFGSGTQLSVL.

V usage is TRBV9 and J usage is TRBJ1-2; 7 positions match TRBD1. The J segment lost 13 bases and the V segment lost 1 base, leaving 10 bases of the junction unmatched. The CDR3 consists of 13 residues. Germline V lookup: CDR1 SGDLS, CDR2 YYNGEE. The CDR3, as DNA: TGTGCCAGCAGCGTAAACAGGGGCGGACCGGTCACCTTC. It specifies CASSVNRGGPVTF.

The chain employs TRBV7-3 and TRBJ2-1; perhaps TRBD2 as D (6 bases). CDR1 SGHTA and CDR2 FQGTGA come from the germline V gene. V shed 0 bases and J shed 6 bases, with 15 bases lying between them. The CDR3 covers 16 residues. CDR3 nucleotides: TGTGCCAGCAGCTTAACCTCGGGGCTAGCGAGCAATGAGCAGTTCTTC. As protein: CASSLTSGLASNEQFF. Full variable domain (missing parts from reference TRBV7-3 and TRBJ2-1): GAGVSQTPSNKVTEKGKYVELRCDPISGHTALYWYRQSLGQGPEFLIYFQGTGAADDSGLPNDRFFAVRPEGSVSTLKIQRTERGDSAVYLCASSLTSGLASNEQFFGPGTRLTVL.

The V gene is TRBV6-6, the J gene TRBJ1-1; maybe TRBD1 (5 bases). The germline CDR1 and CDR2 sequences are MNHNY and SVGAGI (reference sequence). This CDR3 contains 15 residues. V was clipped by 0 bases and J by 4 bases, with 12 bases between them. This CDR3 reads CASSYSSTGGTEAFF. CDR3 nucleotides: TGTGCCAGCAGTTACTCAAGTACGGGGGGCACTGAAGCTTTCTTT.

The rearrangement links TRBV30 to TRBJ1-4; 9 bases fit TRBD1. Germline CDR1 and CDR2: GTSNPN and SVGIG (reference sequence). The CDR3 runs to 14 residues. With V trimmed by 3 bases and J by 7 bases, 6 bases remained unmatched. The CDR3 region is CAWSDRGGREKLFF. CDR3 DNA sequence: TGTGCCTGGAGCGACAGGGGGGGACGTGAAAAACTGTTTTTT.

This chain uses TRBV25-1 with TRBJ1-1; 7 nucleotides align to TRBD1. This CDR3 region has 16 residues. Germline V lookup: CDR1 MGHDK, CDR2 SYGVNS. Trimming removed 4 bases from V and 10 bases from J; junction bases left unmatched: 18. The CDR3 protein is CASSVSRQGISGGAFF. The CDR3 region has the DNA TGTGCCAGCAGTGTCTCCCGACAGGGAATCTCCGGTGGAGCTTTCTTT. Full variable domain (rest looked up from reference TRBV25-1 and TRBJ1-1): EADIYQTPRYLVIGTGKKITLECSQTMGHDKMYWYQQDPGMELHLIHYSYGVNSTEKGDLSSESTVSRIRTEHFPLTLESARPSHTSQYLCASSVSRQGISGGAFFGQGTRLTVV.

This clone was seen just once. Germline is not matched at one junction end, which may reflect a read error. The chain combines TRBV4-1 with TRBJ2-5; TRBD2 aligns across 11 bases. This CDR3 has 17 residues. From germline, CDR1 is MGHRA and CDR2 YSYEKL. CDR3 amino acids: CARSRGGTSGSQETQYF. In nucleotides, the CDR3 is TGCGCCCGCAGCCGGGGGGGGACTAGCGGTTCCCAAGAGACCCAGTACTTC.

This clone was seen more than once but under ten times. The rearrangement links TRBV21-1 to TRBJ2-7; TRBD2 reflects the table's D call only, with no check against the DNA. TRBV21-1 is assigned pseudogene status. The CDR3 is 14 amino acids. CDR3 bases: TGTGCCAGCAGCGCCCGGGGGGATAGTCACGAGCAGTACTTC. This sequence encodes CASSARGDSHEQYF.

This chain links TRBV5-4 with TRBJ2-7; 8 nucleotides match TRBD1. Germline-derived CDR1 and CDR2 are SGHNT and YYREEE (reference sequence). V trimming: 4 bases; J trimming: 0 bases; junction bases outside the gene matches: 12. The CDR3 totals 17 residues. Here the CDR3 DNA reads TGTGCCAGCAGCCTTGCGTCCGGACAGGGTTTCTCCTACGAGCAGTACTTC. This gives the protein CASSLASGQGFSYEQYF.

This clone was detected once. The rearrangement links TRBV18 to TRBJ1-2; TRBD1 aligns across 9 bases. This CDR3 spans 14 amino acids. Germline CDR1 and CDR2: KGHSH and LQKENI. V was pared by 3 bases and J by 8 bases, with 7 bases of the junction left unmatched. The CDR3 DNA reads TGTGCCAGCTCACCGGGACAGGGTAATTACGGCTACACCTTC. Translation gives CASSPGQGNYGYTF. Filled out from reference TRBV18 and TRBJ1-2, the complete variable domain reads NAGVMQNPRHLVRRRGQEARLRCSPMKGHSHVYWYRQLPEEGLKFMVYLQKENIIDESGMPKERFSAEFPKEGPSILRIQQVVRGDSAAYFCASSPGQGNYGYTFGSGTRLTVV.

V usage is TRBV25-1 and J usage is TRBJ1-6; D not certain. Germline V gene data show CDR1 as MGHDK and CDR2 as SYGVNS. This CDR3 spans 12 amino acids. Trimming took 6 bases from V and 7 from J, leaving 7 bases between them. CDR3 nucleotides: TGTGCCAGCAGCAATCAGAATTCACCCCTCCACTTT. Translated, it gives CASSNQNSPLHF.

J is TRBJ1-5 and V is TRBV28, with 9 bases fitting TRBD1. This CDR3 contains 15 residues. Germline V gene data show CDR1 as MDHEN and CDR2 as SYDVKM. V was clipped by 1 base and J by 6 bases; unmatched bases: 4. The CDR3 region is CASSLFTGGIQPQHF. In DNA form, the CDR3 reads TGTGCCAGCAGTTTATTTACAGGGGGCATTCAGCCCCAGCATTTT. Drawing the rest from reference TRBV28 and TRBJ1-5, the complete variable domain is DVKVTQSSRYLVKRTGEKVFLECVQDMDHENMFWYRQDPGLGLRLIYFSYDVKMKEKGDIPEGYSVSREKKERFSLILESASTNQTSMYLCASSLFTGGIQPQHFGDGTRLSIL.

The chain combines TRBV5-4 with TRBJ1-4; 9 bases map to TRBD1. This CDR3 comprises 16 residues. In germline, CDR1 is SGHNT, CDR2 YYREEE (reference sequence). V trimming: 2 bases; J trimming: 4 bases; junction bases outside the gene matches: 6. The CDR3 region has the DNA TGTGCCAGCAGCTTCTACCGGGACAGGGATAATGAAAAACTGTTTTTT. It codes for CASSFYRDRDNEKLFF.

This chain uses TRBV10-3 with TRBJ2-3, with 10 bases identical to TRBD2. V trimming: 2 bases; J trimming: 5 bases; junction bases outside the gene matches: 4. This CDR3 comprises 15 residues. Germline V gives CDR1 ENHRY, CDR2 SYGVKD. CDR3 sequence reads: CAISESGRAGDTQYF. In nucleotides, the CDR3 is TGTGCCATCAGTGAGAGCGGGAGGGCCGGAGATACGCAGTATTTT.

This clone was seen only once. This rearrangement joins TRBV19 to TRBJ2-7; 7 bases are a match to TRBD2. This CDR3 contains 14 residues. V shed 5 bases, J shed 3 bases, and the junction held 7 bases outside the gene matches. Germline values: CDR1 LNHDA, CDR2 SQIVND (reference sequence). CDR3 residues: CASSRSSGNYEQYF. The CDR3 DNA reads TGTGCCAGTAGTCGATCCAGCGGGAACTACGAGCAGTACTTC.

This clone appeared a single time. The rearrangement links TRBV10-1 to TRBJ2-1; TRBD1 matches 8 bases. The CDR3 contains 15 residues. The germline V gene has CDR1 WNHNN and CDR2 SYGVQD (reference sequence). V trimming: 3 bases; J trimming: 4 bases; junction bases outside the gene matches: 5. This CDR3 is CASSENRGDYNEQFF. The CDR3 bases are TGCGCCAGCAGTGAAAACAGGGGGGATTACAATGAGCAGTTCTTC.

Written as DNA, the CDR3 is TGTGCCAGCAATGACAGGGGGCGTCCCTACGAGCAGTACTTC. Translated, it gives CASNDRGRPYEQYF. V is TRBV27 and J is TRBJ2-7, with 10 bases that match TRBD1. The CDR3 consists of 14 residues. Trimming cost V 7 bases and J 2 bases; bases outside gene matches: 5. Per germline, CDR1 MNHEY and CDR2 SMNVEV (reference sequence).

The chain employs TRBV6-4 and TRBJ2-3, with D possibly being TRBD1 or TRBD2 (5 bases each). CDR3 size: 15 residues. Germline CDR1 MRHNA, CDR2 SNTAGT. V dropped 6 bases and J dropped 2 bases, with 15 bases sitting between them. In DNA form, the CDR3 reads TGTGCCAGCAGCCGAGTAGGGGACCCCACAGATACGCAGTATTTT. Translated: CASSRVGDPTDTQYF.

V and J are TRBV7-2 and TRBJ2-1; the match to TRBD2 covers 12 bases. The V segment lost 5 bases and the J segment 4 bases; nucleotides outside the gene matches: 9. Germline-derived CDR1 and CDR2 are SGHTA and FQGNSA. The CDR3 covers 17 residues. The CDR3: CASSPVVGTSGYNEQFF. For the CDR3, the DNA is TGTGCCAGCAGCCCCGTCGTCGGGACTAGCGGGTACAATGAGCAGTTCTTC.

This CDR3 reads CASTQGQGAYEQYF. The CDR3 nucleotides read TGCGCCAGCACCCAGGGACAGGGGGCCTACGAGCAGTACTTC. The J gene is TRBJ2-7, the V gene TRBV10-2; 11 bases line up with TRBD1. The CDR3 runs to 14 residues. Germline CDR1 and CDR2: WSHSY and SAAADI. After removal of 7 bases from V and 2 bases from J, the junction contained 4 bases not matched to a gene.

The chain combines TRBV27 with TRBJ1-2; D might be TRBD1 (6 bases). This CDR3 spans 15 amino acids. Deletions cut 3 bases from V and 6 bases from J, with 17 bases between. CDR1 is MNHEY, CDR2 SMNVEV, per germline (reference sequence). The CDR3 DNA is TGTGCCAGCAGTTTCCGGCCAGGGAAGGGGGATGGCTACACCTTC. Protein product: CASSFRPGKGDGYTF.